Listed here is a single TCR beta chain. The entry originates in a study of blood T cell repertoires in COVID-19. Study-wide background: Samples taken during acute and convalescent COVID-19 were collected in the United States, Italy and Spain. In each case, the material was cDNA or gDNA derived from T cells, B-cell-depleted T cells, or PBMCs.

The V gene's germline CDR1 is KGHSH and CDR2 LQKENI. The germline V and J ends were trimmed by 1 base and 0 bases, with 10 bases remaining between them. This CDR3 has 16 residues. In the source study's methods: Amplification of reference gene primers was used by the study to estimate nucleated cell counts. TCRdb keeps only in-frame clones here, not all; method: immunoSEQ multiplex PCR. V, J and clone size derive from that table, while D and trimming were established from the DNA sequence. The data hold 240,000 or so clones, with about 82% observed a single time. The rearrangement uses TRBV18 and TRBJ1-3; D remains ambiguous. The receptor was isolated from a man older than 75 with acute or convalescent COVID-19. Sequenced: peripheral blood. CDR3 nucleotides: TGTGCCAGCTCACCACAAAGTCGAGCCTCTGGAAACACCATATATTTT. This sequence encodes CASSPQSRASGNTIYF. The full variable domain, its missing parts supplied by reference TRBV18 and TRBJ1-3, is NAGVMQNPRHLVRRRGQEARLRCSPMKGHSHVYWYRQLPEEGLKFMVYLQKENIIDESGMPKERFSAEFPKEGPSILRIQQVVRGDSAAYFCASSPQSRASGNTIYFGEGSWLTVV.